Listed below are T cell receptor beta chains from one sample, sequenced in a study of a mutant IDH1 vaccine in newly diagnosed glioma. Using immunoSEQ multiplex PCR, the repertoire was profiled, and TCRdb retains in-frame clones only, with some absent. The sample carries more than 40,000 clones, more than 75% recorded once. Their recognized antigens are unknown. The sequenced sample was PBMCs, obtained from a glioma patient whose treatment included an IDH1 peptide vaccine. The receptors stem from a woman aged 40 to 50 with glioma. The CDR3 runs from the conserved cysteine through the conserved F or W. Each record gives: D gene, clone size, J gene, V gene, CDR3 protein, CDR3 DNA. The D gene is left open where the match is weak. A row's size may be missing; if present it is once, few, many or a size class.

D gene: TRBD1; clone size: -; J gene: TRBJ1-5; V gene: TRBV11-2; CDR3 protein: CASSSGTGVGNQPQHF; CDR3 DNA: TGTGCCAGCAGCTCCGGGACAGGGGTCGGCAATCAGCCCCAGCATTTT
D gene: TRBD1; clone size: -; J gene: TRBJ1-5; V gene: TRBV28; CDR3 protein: CASSLKGAHNQPQHF; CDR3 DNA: TGTGCCAGCAGTTTAAAGGGGGCGCACAATCAGCCCCAGCATTTT
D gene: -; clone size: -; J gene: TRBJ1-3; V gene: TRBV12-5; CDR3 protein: CASGLGAGNTIYF; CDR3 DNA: TGTGCTAGTGGTTTGGGAGCTGGAAACACCATATATTTT
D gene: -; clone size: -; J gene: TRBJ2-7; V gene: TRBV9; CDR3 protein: CASSVGPSAYEQYF; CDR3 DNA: TGTGCCAGCAGCGTAGGCCCAAGCGCATACGAGCAGTACTTC
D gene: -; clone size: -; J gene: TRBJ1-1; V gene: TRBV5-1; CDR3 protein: CASSLVRVDGRNTEAFF; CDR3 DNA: TGCGCCAGCAGCTTGGTAAGGGTGGATGGTAGGAACACTGAAGCTTTCTTT
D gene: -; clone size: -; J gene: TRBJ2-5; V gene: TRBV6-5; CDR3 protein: CASSLVLGETQYF; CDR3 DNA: TGTGCCAGCAGCCTCGTTCTTGGGGAGACCCAGTACTTC
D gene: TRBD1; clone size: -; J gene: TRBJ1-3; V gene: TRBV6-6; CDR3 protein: CASSRGQGNTIYF; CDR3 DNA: TGTGCCAGCAGCAGGGGGCAGGGAAACACCATATATTTT
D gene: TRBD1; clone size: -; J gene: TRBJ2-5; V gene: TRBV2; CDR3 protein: CASSIQGAGETQYF; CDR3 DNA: TGTGCCAGCAGTATCCAGGGGGCAGGGGAGACCCAGTACTTC
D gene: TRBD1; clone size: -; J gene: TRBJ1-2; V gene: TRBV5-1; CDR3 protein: CASSPRQGGNYGYTF; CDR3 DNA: TGCGCCAGCAGCCCACGACAGGGGGGAAACTATGGCTACACCTTC
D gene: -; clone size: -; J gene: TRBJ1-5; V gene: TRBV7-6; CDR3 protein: CASSGGTGSSAQHF; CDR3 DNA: TGTGCCAGCAGCGGCGGGACCGGGAGTTCGGCCCAGCATTTT
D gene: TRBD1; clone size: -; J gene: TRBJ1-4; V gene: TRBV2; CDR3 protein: CASSRDRGREKLFF; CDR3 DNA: TGTGCCAGCAGCAGGGACAGGGGGCGGGAAAAACTGTTTTTT
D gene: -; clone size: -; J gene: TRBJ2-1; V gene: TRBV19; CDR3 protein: CASSNSDEQFF; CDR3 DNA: TGTGCCAGTAGTAACTCGGATGAGCAGTTCTTC
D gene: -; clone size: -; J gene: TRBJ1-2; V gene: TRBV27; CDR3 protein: CASSFTPNYGYTF; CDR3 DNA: TGTGCCAGCAGTTTTACACCGAACTATGGCTACACCTTC
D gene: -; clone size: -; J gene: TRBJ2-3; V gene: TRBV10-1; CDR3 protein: CASSENRVGTQYF; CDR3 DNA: TGCGCCAGCAGTGAAAACAGGGTTGGTACGCAGTATTTT
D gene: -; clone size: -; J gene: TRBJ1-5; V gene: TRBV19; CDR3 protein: CASSITTGYQPQHF; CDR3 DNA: TGTGCCAGTAGTATAACAACAGGGTATCAGCCCCAGCATTTT
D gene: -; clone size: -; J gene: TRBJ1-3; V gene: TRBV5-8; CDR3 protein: CASSPYGGDSGNTIYF; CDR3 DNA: TGTGCCAGCAGCCCCTACGGAGGTGACTCTGGAAACACCATATATTTT
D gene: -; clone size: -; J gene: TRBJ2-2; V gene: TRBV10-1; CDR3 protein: CASGETNTGELFF; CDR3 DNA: TGCGCCAGTGGGGAGACGAACACCGGGGAGCTGTTTTTT
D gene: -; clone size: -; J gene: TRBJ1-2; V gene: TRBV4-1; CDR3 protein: CASSQVPGQQIDPYGYTF; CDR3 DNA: TGCGCCAGCAGCCAAGTCCCCGGACAGCAGATCGATCCTTATGGCTACACCTTC
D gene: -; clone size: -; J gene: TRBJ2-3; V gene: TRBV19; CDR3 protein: CASSIFGRAGDTQYF; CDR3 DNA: TGTGCCAGTAGTATTTTTGGCAGGGCGGGAGATACGCAGTATTTT
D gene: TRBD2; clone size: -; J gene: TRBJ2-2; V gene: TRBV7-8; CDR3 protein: CASSLVVPSGGRGGELFF; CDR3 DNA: TGTGCCAGCAGCTTAGTCGTGCCTAGCGGGGGGCGTGGCGGGGAGCTGTTTTTT
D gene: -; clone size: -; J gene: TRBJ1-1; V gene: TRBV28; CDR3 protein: CASRKVRTEAFF; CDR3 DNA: TGTGCCAGCAGAAAGGTGCGTACTGAAGCTTTCTTT
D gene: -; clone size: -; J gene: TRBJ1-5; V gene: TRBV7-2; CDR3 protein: CASSFRAFSNQPQHF; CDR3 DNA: TGTGCCAGCAGCTTCCGAGCCTTTTCTAATCAGCCCCAGCATTTT
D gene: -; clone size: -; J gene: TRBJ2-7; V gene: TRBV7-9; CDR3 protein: CASSLTYEQYF; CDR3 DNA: TGTGCCAGCAGCCTTACCTACGAGCAGTACTTC
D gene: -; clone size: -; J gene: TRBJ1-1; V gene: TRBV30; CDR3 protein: CAWSVGQSEAFF; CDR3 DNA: TGTGCCTGGAGTGTCGGACAGTCTGAAGCTTTCTTT
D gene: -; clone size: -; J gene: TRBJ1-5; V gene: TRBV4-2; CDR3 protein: CASSPVGIRAGSNQPQHF; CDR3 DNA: TGTGCCAGCAGCCCGGTCGGGATTCGGGCCGGGAGCAATCAGCCCCAGCATTTT
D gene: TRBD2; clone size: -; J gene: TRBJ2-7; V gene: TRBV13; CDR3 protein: CASSPRTSGSIGEQYF; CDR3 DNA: TGTGCCAGCAGCCCTCGGACTAGCGGGAGTATCGGCGAGCAGTACTTC
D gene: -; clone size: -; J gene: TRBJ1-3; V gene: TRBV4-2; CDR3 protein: CASSQDAGSSGNTIYF; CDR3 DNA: TGTGCCAGCAGCCAAGATGCGGGGAGCTCTGGAAACACCATATATTTT
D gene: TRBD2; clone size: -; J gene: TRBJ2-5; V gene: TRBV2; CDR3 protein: CATSGGPGTQYF; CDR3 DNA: TGTGCCACAAGCGGGGGGCCGGGGACCCAGTACTTC
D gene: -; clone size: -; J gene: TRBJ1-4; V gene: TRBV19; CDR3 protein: CASSPGSSNEKLFF; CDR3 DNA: TGTGCCAGTAGCCCAGGGTCCTCTAATGAAAAACTGTTTTTT
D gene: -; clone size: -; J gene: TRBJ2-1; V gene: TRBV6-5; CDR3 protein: CASSPGPYNEQFF; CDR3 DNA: TGTGCCAGCAGCCCAGGGCCATACAATGAGCAGTTCTTC
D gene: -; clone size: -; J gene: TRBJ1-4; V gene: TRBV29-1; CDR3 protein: CSVEDEDSPNEKLFF; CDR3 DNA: TGCAGCGTTGAAGATGAGGACAGTCCTAATGAAAAACTGTTTTTT
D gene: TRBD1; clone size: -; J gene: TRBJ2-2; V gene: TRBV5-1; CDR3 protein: CASSSGTGRAGELFF; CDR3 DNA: TGCGCCAGCAGCTCCGGGACAGGGAGGGCCGGGGAGCTGTTTTTT
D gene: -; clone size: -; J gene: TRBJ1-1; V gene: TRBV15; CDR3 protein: CATSGSGIEAFF; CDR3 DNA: TGTGCCACCAGCGGCTCGGGTATTGAAGCTTTCTTT
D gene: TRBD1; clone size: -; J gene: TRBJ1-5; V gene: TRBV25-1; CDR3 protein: CASSDGQGGNQPQHF; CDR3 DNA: TGTGCCAGCAGTGATGGACAGGGTGGCAATCAGCCCCAGCATTTT
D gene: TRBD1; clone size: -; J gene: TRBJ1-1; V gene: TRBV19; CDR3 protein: CASSIQDRAEAFF; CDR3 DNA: TGTGCCAGTAGTATCCAGGACAGGGCTGAAGCTTTCTTT
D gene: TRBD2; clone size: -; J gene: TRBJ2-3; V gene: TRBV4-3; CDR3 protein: CASSQQRGASTDTQYF; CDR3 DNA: TGCGCCAGCAGCCAACAGCGGGGGGCCAGCACAGATACGCAGTATTTT
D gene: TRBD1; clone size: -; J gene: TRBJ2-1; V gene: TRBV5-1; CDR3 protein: CASSSGTGANEQFF; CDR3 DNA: TGCGCCAGCAGTTCCGGGACAGGGGCCAATGAGCAGTTCTTC
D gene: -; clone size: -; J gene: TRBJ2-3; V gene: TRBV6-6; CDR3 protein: CASMSGLYTDTQYF; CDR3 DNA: TGTGCCAGCATGTCGGGGCTTTACACAGATACGCAGTATTTT
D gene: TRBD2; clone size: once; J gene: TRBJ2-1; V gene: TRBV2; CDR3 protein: CASSDPSIAGISNEQFF; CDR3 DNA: TGTGCCAGCAGTGACCCCTCGATAGCGGGGATATCCAATGAGCAGTTCTTC
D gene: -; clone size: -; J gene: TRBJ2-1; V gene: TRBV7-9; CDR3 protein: CASSEGSDPRNEQFF; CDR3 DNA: TGTGCCAGCAGCGAAGGATCCGACCCGCGCAATGAGCAGTTCTTC
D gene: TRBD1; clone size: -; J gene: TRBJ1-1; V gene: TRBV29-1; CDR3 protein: CSVEGQGQGATTEAFF; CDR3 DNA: TGCAGCGTTGAAGGACAGGGACAGGGGGCGACGACTGAAGCTTTCTTT
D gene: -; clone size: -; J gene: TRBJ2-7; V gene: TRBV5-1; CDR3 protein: CASSSNSYEQYF; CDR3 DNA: TGCGCCAGCAGCTCCAACTCCTACGAGCAGTACTTC
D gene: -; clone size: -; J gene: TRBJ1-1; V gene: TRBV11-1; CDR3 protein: CASSILYTNTEAFF; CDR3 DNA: TGTGCCAGCAGCATACTGTACACGAACACTGAAGCTTTCTTT
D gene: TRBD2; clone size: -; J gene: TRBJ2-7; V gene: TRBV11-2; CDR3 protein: CASRFYTSGTYEQYF; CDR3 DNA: TGTGCCAGCAGGTTTTACACTAGCGGGACCTACGAGCAGTACTTC
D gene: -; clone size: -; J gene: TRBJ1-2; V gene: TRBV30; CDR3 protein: CAWRVQGTNYGYTF; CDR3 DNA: TGTGCCTGGAGGGTACAGGGAACTAACTATGGCTACACCTTC
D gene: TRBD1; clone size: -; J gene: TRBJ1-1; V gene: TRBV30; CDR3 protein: CAWSVTRDRVTEAFF; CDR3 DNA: TGTGCCTGGAGTGTAACGCGGGACAGGGTGACTGAAGCTTTCTTT
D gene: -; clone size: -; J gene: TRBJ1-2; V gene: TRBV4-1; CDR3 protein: CASSQDTNSGGYTF; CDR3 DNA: TGCGCCAGCAGCCAAGATACGAACAGCGGAGGCTACACCTTC
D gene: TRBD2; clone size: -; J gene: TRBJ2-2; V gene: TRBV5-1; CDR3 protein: CASSLLASGSDTGELFF; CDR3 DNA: TGCGCCAGCAGCTTGTTGGCTAGCGGGAGCGACACCGGGGAGCTGTTTTTT
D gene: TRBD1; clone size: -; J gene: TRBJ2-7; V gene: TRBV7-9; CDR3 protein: CASSLGAGGGYEQYF; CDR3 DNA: TGTGCCAGCAGCTTAGGGGCAGGGGGCGGGTACGAGCAGTACTTC